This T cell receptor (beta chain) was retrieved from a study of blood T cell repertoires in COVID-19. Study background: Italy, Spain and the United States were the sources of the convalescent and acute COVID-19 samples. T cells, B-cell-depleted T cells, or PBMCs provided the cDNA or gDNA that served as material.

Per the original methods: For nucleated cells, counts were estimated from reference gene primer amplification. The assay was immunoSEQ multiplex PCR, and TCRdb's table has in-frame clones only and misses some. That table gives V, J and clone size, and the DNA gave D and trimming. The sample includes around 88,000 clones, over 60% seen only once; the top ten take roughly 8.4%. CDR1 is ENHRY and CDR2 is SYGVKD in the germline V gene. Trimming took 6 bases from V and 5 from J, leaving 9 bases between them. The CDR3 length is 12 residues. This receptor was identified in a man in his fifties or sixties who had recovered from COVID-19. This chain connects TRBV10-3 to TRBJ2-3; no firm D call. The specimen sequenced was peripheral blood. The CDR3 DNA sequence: TGTGCCATCAGGGCCTTTGAAGATACGCAGTATTTT. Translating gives CAIRAFEDTQYF.